These T cell receptor beta chains were read from a single sample in a study of CD8+ T cells in alopecia areata. Here immunoSEQ multiplex PCR was the method, and the copy in TCRdb shows in-frame clones only, minus some. The sample has some 180,000 clones, 40% to 65% seen once; the top ten hold 10% to 13%. Material: CD8+ T cells sorted from blood, obtained at week 24, from a patient treated with tofacitinib. The receptor set was obtained from a human donor with alopecia areata. CDR3s include the opening cysteine and the closing phenylalanine or tryptophan. The D gene is left open where the match is weak. Expanded clones get a size class; other rows say once, few or many, or leave the size out.

TRBD1 TRBJ2-1 TRBV19 13 - CATATGFYNEQFF TGTGCCACCGCGACAGGGTTTTACAATGAGCAGTTCTTC
TRBD1 TRBJ2-7 TRBV29-1 13 few CSVEDDRDYEQYF TGCAGCGTTGAAGATGACAGGGACTACGAGCAGTACTTC
- TRBJ2-2 TRBV27 14 - CASSLGAGTGELFF TGTGCCAGCAGTTTAGGGGCTGGCACCGGGGAGCTGTTTTTT
- TRBJ2-4 TRBV9 15 - CASSVGTEKLNIQYF TGTGCCAGCAGCGTCGGTACCGAAAAATTAAACATTCAGTACTTC
TRBD1 TRBJ1-5 TRBV19 17 - CASTMTPGTGGRQPQHF TGTGCCAGTACCATGACCCCGGGGACAGGGGGACGGCAGCCCCAGCATTTT
TRBD1 TRBJ1-1 TRBV13 14 - CASSSNRGAHQAFF TGTGCCAGCAGCTCCAACAGGGGGGCGCACCAAGCTTTCTTT
TRBD1 TRBJ1-2 TRBV29-1 15 - CSALPGQGEGYGYTF TGCAGCGCCCTACCCGGACAGGGGGAGGGCTATGGCTACACCTTC
- TRBJ2-2 TRBV7-8 13 few CASSFLATGELFF TGTGCCAGCAGCTTCTTAGCCACCGGGGAGCTGTTTTTT
- TRBJ2-7 TRBV4-3 13 - CASSQGRTYEQYF TGCGCCAGCAGCCAGGGGCGGACCTACGAGCAGTACTTC
TRBD2 TRBJ2-7 TRBV7-9 15 - CASSATSGGSYEQYF TGTGCCAGCAGCGCGACTAGCGGGGGATCATACGAGCAGTACTTC
TRBD1 TRBJ1-2 TRBV9 15 - CASSGSGGQGYGYTF TGTGCCAGCAGCGGGTCAGGGGGGCAGGGCTATGGCTACACCTTC
- TRBJ2-7 TRBV6-5 14 - CASSPWPSTYEQYF TGTGCCAGCAGTCCTTGGCCGTCTACCTACGAGCAGTACTTC
- TRBJ1-5 TRBV15 15 - CATSRGPTGNQPQHF TGTGCCACCAGCAGGGGCCCCACGGGCAATCAGCCCCAGCATTTT
- TRBJ1-2 TRBV10-3 13 - CAIRDGDRYGYTF TGTGCCATCAGGGACGGAGACAGATATGGCTACACCTTC
- TRBJ2-2 TRBV19 13 - CASSTIRAGELFF TGTGCCAGTAGTACGATTCGTGCCGGGGAGCTGTTTTTT
- TRBJ2-3 TRBV4-3 18 - CASSQERTGEGVLDTQYF TGCGCCAGCAGCCAAGAGCGCACAGGGGAGGGAGTGTTGGATACGCAGTATTTT
- TRBJ2-7 TRBV30 15 few CAWSAGTGSTYEQYF TGTGCCTGGAGTGCTGGAACAGGGTCTACCTACGAGCAGTACTTC
TRBD2 TRBJ2-3 TRBV4-3 15 - CASSQASGGADTQYF TGCGCCAGCAGCCAAGCTAGCGGGGGTGCAGATACGCAGTATTTT
- TRBJ1-2 TRBV6-6 15 - CASSNTELGHYGYTF TGTGCCAGCAGCAATACCGAGCTAGGGCACTATGGCTACACCTTC
TRBD1 TRBJ1-1 TRBV7-9 15 - CASSLWTGLNTEAFF TGTGCCAGCAGCCTATGGACAGGGTTGAACACTGAAGCTTTCTTT
TRBD2 TRBJ2-2 TRBV30 16 few CAWCNTGGPNTGELFF TGTGCCTGGTGTAATACGGGGGGACCGAACACCGGGGAGCTGTTTTTT
TRBD1 TRBJ1-1 TRBV29-1 13 - CSVEVRQGAEAFF TGCAGCGTTGAAGTCCGACAGGGGGCTGAAGCTTTCTTT
TRBD1 TRBJ1-2 TRBV13 14 few CAGGQGLANYGYTF TGTGCCGGGGGACAGGGGTTGGCTAACTATGGCTACACCTTC
TRBD2 TRBJ2-7 TRBV2 15 - CASSEAGGIPYEQYF TGTGCCAGCAGTGAAGCGGGGGGGATCCCCTACGAGCAGTACTTC
- TRBJ1-2 TRBV27 14 - CASRPTDRRYGYTF TGTGCCAGCAGGCCAACCGACAGGAGATATGGCTACACCTTC
- TRBJ1-1 TRBV7-9 12 - CASSGRDVEAFF TGTGCCAGCAGCGGAAGAGACGTCGAAGCTTTCTTT
TRBD1 TRBJ2-7 TRBV27 16 - CASSSPGQGSSYEQYF TGTGCCAGCAGTTCTCCGGGACAGGGGAGCTCCTACGAGCAGTACTTC
- TRBJ2-7 TRBV30 13 - CAWSGTATYEQYF TGTGCCTGGAGTGGGACAGCTACCTACGAGCAGTACTTC
- TRBJ2-7 TRBV9 15 few CASSVDGSPGYEQYF TGTGCCAGCAGCGTAGACGGATCTCCAGGGTACGAGCAGTACTTC
- TRBJ2-3 TRBV6-5 13 - CASSYAYTDTQYF TGTGCCAGCAGTTACGCCTACACAGATACGCAGTATTTT
- TRBJ1-1 TRBV6-5 11 - CASTQGNEAFF TGTGCCAGCACCCAGGGGAATGAAGCTTTCTTT
- TRBJ1-2 TRBV23-1 14 - CASSHTGKTDGYTF TGCGCCAGCAGTCACACAGGGAAGACGGATGGCTACACCTTC
TRBD2 TRBJ2-5 TRBV29-1 16 - CSVVGLSGGYQETQYF TGCAGCGTTGTTGGGTTAAGCGGGGGATACCAAGAGACCCAGTACTTC
- TRBJ2-7 TRBV30 13 - CAWSPSMGVEQYF TGTGCCTGGAGTCCGTCAATGGGGGTCGAGCAGTACTTC
TRBD2 TRBJ2-1 TRBV5-5 16 few CASSLERGGAYNEQFF TGTGCCAGCAGCTTGGAGCGCGGGGGGGCCTACAATGAGCAGTTCTTC
TRBD1 TRBJ2-7 TRBV15 15 - CATSRDRDSGYEQYF TGTGCCACCAGCAGAGATCGGGACAGTGGCTACGAGCAGTACTTC
- TRBJ2-7 TRBV6-1 12 - CASSPNMGEQYF TGTGCCAGCAGCCCTAACATGGGCGAGCAGTACTTC
- TRBJ1-5 TRBV27 15 - CASSLEGSSNQPQHF TGTGCCAGCAGTTTAGAAGGGAGTAGCAATCAGCCCCAGCATTTT